These 24 T cell receptor beta chains share one sample of origin, sequenced in a study of blood T cell repertoires in COVID-19. Profiling relied on immunoSEQ multiplex PCR, and the TCRdb table lists in-frame clones only, not all of them. Of over 150,000 clones listed, around four fifths are singletons. The sequencing sample was made of peripheral blood. Receptors were obtained from a woman older than 75 with COVID-19, enrolled during active disease.

This clone was observed a few times. The chain recombines TRBV9 with TRBJ2-7; 9 bases match TRBD2. This CDR3 spans 14 amino acids. The V gene's germline CDR1 is SGDLS and CDR2 YYNGEE. J gave up 2 bases and V 3 bases, and 3 bases lay outside the gene matches. The CDR3 is CASSASSGTYEQYF. CDR3 bases: TGTGCCAGCAGCGCGTCTAGCGGGACCTACGAGCAGTACTTC.

The chain links TRBV2 to TRBJ2-5, with D possibly being TRBD2 (5 bases). The CDR3 loop spans 12 amino acids. Germline V lookup: CDR1 SNHLY, CDR2 FYNNEI. The V end lost 3 bases, the J end lost 5 bases, and 7 bases lay between the germline ends. DNA of the CDR3: TGTGCCAGCAGTGACCCGGGGGAGACCCAGTACTTC. The encoded protein is CASSDPGETQYF.

By frequency in the sample, this clone is medium-sized. This chain joins TRBV29-1 and TRBJ1-2; 10 bases line up with TRBD1. V was clipped by 7 bases and J by 4 bases; unmatched bases: 21. The length of the CDR3 is 18 residues. Germline CDR1 SQVTM, CDR2 ANQGSEA. In DNA, the CDR3 is TGCAGCGCCTGGGTCTCCGGGACAGGGGAAGGGGCGGGCTATGGCTACACCTTC. Translation: CSAWVSGTGEGAGYGYTF.

The genes are TRBV6-5 and TRBJ2-1; D is possibly TRBD2 (7 bases). The CDR3 covers 14 residues. Germline V CDR1 and CDR2: MNHEY, SVGAGI. Trimming cost V 0 bases and J 9 bases, with 12 bases left between them. The CDR3 spells CASSYSVGGAEQFF. CDR3 DNA: TGTGCCAGCAGTTACTCTGTAGGGGGGGCTGAGCAGTTCTTC.

This clone was seen only a few times. The chain recombines TRBV5-5 with TRBJ2-7, with 8 bases aligning to TRBD2. The V gene end was trimmed by 1 base and the J gene end by 2 bases; junction bases not matched to a gene: 8. This CDR3 is 16 amino acids long. Germline V gene data show CDR1 as SGHKS and CDR2 as YYEKEE (reference sequence). CDR3: CASSLSRAGGAYEQYF. The CDR3 DNA sequence: TGTGCCAGCAGCTTGAGCCGGGCGGGAGGTGCCTACGAGCAGTACTTC.

The chain links TRBV5-6 to TRBJ1-2; D is unresolved. The CDR3 has 13 amino acids. Trimming removed 4 bases at V and 8 bases at J, with 15 bases between. The germline V gene encodes CDR1 SGHDT and CDR2 YYEEEE. The CDR3 reads CASSPGAPRGYTF. The CDR3 bases are TGTGCCAGCAGCCCCGGCGCGCCCAGGGGCTACACCTTC.

This chain uses TRBV5-5 with TRBJ2-2; 7 nucleotides align to TRBD2. CDR1 and CDR2 (germline): SGHKS, YYEKEE (reference sequence). CDR3 length: 15 amino acids. Trimming cost V 5 bases and J 1 base; bases outside gene matches: 5. The DNA of the CDR3 is TGTGCCAGCAGACTGGGAGGGGAGAACACCGGGGAGCTGTTTTTT. It translates to CASRLGGENTGELFF.

V gene TRBV5-1 combines with J gene TRBJ2-2; possibly TRBD1 for D (6 bases). The CDR3 extends over 17 amino acids. Germline V gene sequence: CDR1 SGHRS, CDR2 YFSETQ. V lost 4 bases to trimming and J lost 0 bases, with 16 bases between them. CDR3 nucleotide sequence: TGCGCCAGCAGCATTGGGGCAGGGGCGACGAACACCGGGGAGCTGTTTTTT. It translates to CASSIGAGATNTGELFF.

The V and J genes are TRBV5-1 and TRBJ2-7; 7 bases agree with TRBD1. The CDR3 contains 13 residues. Trimming removed 0 bases from V and 12 bases from J; junction bases left unmatched: 9. The germline V gene encodes CDR1 SGHRS and CDR2 YFSETQ. CDR3 amino acids: CASSLEGAGGGYF. CDR3 nucleotides: TGCGCCAGCAGCTTGGAAGGGGCAGGGGGTGGGTACTTC.

The chain has TRBV5-5 and TRBJ1-6; a weak D match, TRBD1 (6 bases). The CDR3 totals 16 residues. Trimming took off 0 bases at V and 13 bases at J, with 20 bases between the two ends. The germline V gene has CDR1 SGHKS and CDR2 YYEKEE (reference sequence). The CDR3 DNA reads as TGTGCCAGCAGCTTGGTCCGGGACAATCCTCCATACCCCCTCCACTTT. It specifies CASSLVRDNPPYPLHF. Filled out from reference TRBV5-5 and TRBJ1-6, the complete variable domain reads DAGVTQSPTHLIKTRGQQVTLRCSPISGHKSVSWYQQVLGQGPQFIFQYYEKEERGRGNFPDRFSARQFPNYSSELNVNALLLGDSALYLCASSLVRDNPPYPLHFGNGTRLTVT.

The chain joins TRBV5-1 to TRBJ2-3; maybe TRBD1 (5 bases). This CDR3 has 14 amino acids. Per the germline V gene, CDR1 is SGHRS and CDR2 is YFSETQ. V lost 3 bases and J lost 2, with 10 bases in between. The CDR3 region has the DNA TGCGCCAGCAGCTCGACAGCGTACACAGATACGCAGTATTTT. Its translation is CASSSTAYTDTQYF.

V is TRBV5-1 and J is TRBJ2-7, with D possibly matching TRBD2 (5 bases). V lost 0 bases and J 5 bases, leaving 6 bases between the germline ends. The CDR3 spans 12 residues. The germline gives CDR1 SGHRS, CDR2 YFSETQ. The CDR3 region is CASSLDGDEQYF. For the CDR3, the DNA is TGCGCCAGCAGCTTGGACGGGGACGAGCAGTACTTC.

The chain joins TRBV7-3 to TRBJ2-1, with TRBD2 matching over 13 bases. Germline V gene sequence: CDR1 SGHTA, CDR2 FQGTGA. With V trimmed by 10 bases and J by 0 bases, 3 bases remained unmatched. The CDR3 extends over 15 amino acids. The CDR3 bases are TGTGCCACCCGGACTAGCGGGAGCTCCTACAATGAGCAGTTCTTC. Translated, it gives CATRTSGSSYNEQFF.

The chain joins TRBV5-1 to TRBJ2-7, with 8 bases fitting TRBD1. Germline assignment: CDR1 SGHRS and CDR2 YFSETQ. The CDR3 contains 14 residues. The V and J ends lost 4 bases and 6 bases, in that order; junction bases with no gene match: 9. CDR3 sequence reads: CASSPGQGDVEQYF. DNA of the CDR3: TGCGCCAGCAGCCCTGGACAGGGTGATGTCGAGCAGTACTTC.

This rearrangement joins TRBV7-3 to TRBJ2-3, with TRBD2 as a possible D gene (6 bases). CDR1 is SGHTA and CDR2 is FQGTGA in the germline V gene. The CDR3 has 16 residues. V was shortened by 2 bases and J by 1 base, with 13 bases between the two germline ends. This CDR3 reads CASSLGRGWGTDTQYF. The DNA of the CDR3 is TGTGCCAGCAGCTTAGGACGGGGGTGGGGCACAGATACGCAGTATTTT.

This chain joins TRBV5-4 and TRBJ2-1; 13 bases agree with TRBD2. J gave up 6 bases and V 3 bases, and 3 bases lay outside the gene matches. The CDR3 loop spans 15 amino acids. Germline-derived CDR1 and CDR2 are SGHNT and YYREEE (reference sequence). The DNA for the CDR3 is TGTGCCAGCAGCTACCGACTAGCGGGGGGCAATGAGCAGTTCTTC. Translated: CASSYRLAGGNEQFF.

The V gene is TRBV5-1, the J gene TRBJ1-1; D perhaps matches TRBD1 (6 bases). From germline, CDR1 is SGHRS and CDR2 YFSETQ. The CDR3 has 18 amino acids. The V end lost 3 bases, the J end lost 0 bases, and 21 bases lay between the germline ends. The CDR3 nucleotides read TGCGCCAGCAGCTGGAGGACAGCCGGTAGGGGCATGAACACTGAAGCTTTCTTT. This encodes CASSWRTAGRGMNTEAFF.

The chain joins TRBV7-9 to TRBJ1-4; the match to TRBD1 covers 7 bases. The CDR3 sequence is 17 residues long. Unmatched junction bases numbered 12, after V lost 6 bases and J lost 2 bases. CDR1 and CDR2 (germline): SEHNR, FQNEAQ (reference sequence). CDR3 residues: CASSPIQGVGTNEKLFF. In DNA form, the CDR3 reads TGTGCCAGCAGTCCAATCCAGGGGGTTGGGACTAATGAAAAACTGTTTTTT.

The genes are TRBV25-1 and TRBJ2-1, with a weak D call TRBD2 (6 bases). The ends were cut back, 6 bases at V and 9 bases at J, with 12 bases in the middle. The CDR3 totals 12 residues. Germline CDR1 reads MGHDK; CDR2 reads SYGVNS. The CDR3 region has the DNA TGTGCCAGCAGCTTTGCGGGGAGTGAGCAGTTCTTC. This sequence encodes CASSFAGSEQFF.

About this clone: This CDR3 is also generated by other DNA sequences in the sample. The rearrangement uses TRBV13 and TRBJ2-2, with D possibly TRBD1 on 6 matching bases. The CDR3 is 15 residues long. Trimming shortened V by 4 bases and J by 4 bases, and 13 bases separated the two germline ends. Germline CDR1 PRHDT, CDR2 FYEKMQ (reference sequence). Here the CDR3 reads CASSSRTALTGELFF. Written as DNA, the CDR3 is TGTGCCAGCAGCTCCCGGACAGCCCTCACCGGGGAGCTGTTTTTT.

This chain uses TRBV6-5 with TRBJ1-2; the D gene is possibly TRBD1 (5 bases). The V gene lost 2 bases and the J gene lost 5 bases, with 12 bases spanning the gap. CDR1 and CDR2 from the germline V gene are MNHEY and SVGAGI. The CDR3 is 14 amino acids. The CDR3 DNA reads as TGTGCCAGCAGTTACAGGGGCGGGGATTATGGCTACACCTTC. The encoded protein is CASSYRGGDYGYTF.

This chain uses TRBV27 with TRBJ1-1, with D unresolved. Deletions cut 6 bases from V and 4 bases from J, with 18 bases between. CDR3 length: 15 residues. Germline V gene sequence: CDR1 MNHEY, CDR2 SMNVEV (reference sequence). This CDR3 reads CASSPARDGATEAFF. The DNA of the CDR3 is TGTGCCAGCAGCCCGGCGCGGGATGGTGCCACTGAAGCTTTCTTT.

This chain uses TRBV18 with TRBJ1-5; 9 nucleotides agree with TRBD1. Germline-derived CDR1 and CDR2 are KGHSH and LQKENI. The CDR3 is 15 residues long. Trimming at V came to 9 bases and at J to 4 bases, leaving 10 bases not matched to a gene. The CDR3, as DNA: TGTGCCAGTGGTACCGGGACAGGGACAAATCAGCCCCAGCATTTT. Translating it yields CASGTGTGTNQPQHF.

V gene TRBV11-1 combines with J gene TRBJ2-1; weak D call: TRBD2 (6 bases). The CDR3 covers 14 residues. Germline loops: CDR1 SGHAT, CDR2 FQDESV (reference sequence). The ends were cut back, 2 bases at V and 6 bases at J, with 11 bases in the middle. In DNA, the CDR3 is TGTGCCAGCAGCTTATTCACGCGGGGCAATGAGCAGTTCTTC. Translating gives CASSLFTRGNEQFF.